This paragraph covers one T cell receptor beta chain sequence. The data stem from a study of cytomegalovirus exposure and HLA in healthy donors. On the study more broadly: In terms of ancestry, the Caucasian-associated cluster contained 80% to 90% of the roughly 360 genotyped donors.

Primers included in the PCR were 60 Vbeta and 13 Jbeta primers. The method was immunoSEQ multiplex PCR; TCRdb's version includes in-frame clones alone and lacks a portion of them. Of some 95,000 clones listed, roughly 79% are singletons. V gave up 1 base and J gave up 1 base, with 15 bases separating them. Germline loops: CDR1 KGHSH, CDR2 LQKENI. This CDR3 contains 17 residues. J is TRBJ2-3 and V is TRBV18; maybe TRBD1 (6 bases). The sequence was obtained from a woman aged 40 to 50 in good health and CMV-seronegative. The sequencing sample was made of PBMCs. The CDR3 nucleotides are TGTGCCAGCTCACCACTTCGAGGGGGACCTCGCACAGATACGCAGTATTTT. This sequence encodes CASSPLRGGPRTDTQYF.